This T cell receptor (beta chain) was obtained from a study of identical twins. TCRdb re-derived calls from the 5' RACE reads in MiXCR, one entry per CDR3 protein. This sample has over 600,000 distinct CDR3 sequences; 21% occur once, and the top ten carry around 4.5%. This CDR3 is 14 amino acids long. Looked up from germline, CDR1 is SQVTM and CDR2 is ANQGSEA. The V and J ends lost 3 bases and 8 bases, in that order; junction bases with no gene match: 9. These data were also reused for a study on T cells expressing NK-cell markers.

The specimen was PBMCs. V gene TRBV29-1 combines with J gene TRBJ2-1; 8 nucleotides agree with TRBD2. The clonotype comes from a woman under 30 in good health. CDR3 coding DNA: TGCAGCGTTGAGGCCGGGAGGGGCGGCTATGAGCAGTTCTTC. This translates into CSVEAGRGGYEQFF.